Sequencing of this TCR beta chain was carried out in a study of blood T cell repertoires in COVID-19. Turning to the study itself: The origin of the acute and convalescent COVID-19 samples was the United States, Italy and Spain. The cDNA or gDNA used as material had been derived from T cells, B-cell-depleted T cells, or PBMCs.

In the authors' workflow: Cell counts per sample came from amplifying reference gene primers. Clones were read by immunoSEQ multiplex PCR, and TCRdb kept only the in-frame ones, dropping some. The D gene and trimming were derived from the DNA, and the V and J assignments and clone size from that table. Of some 150,000 clones listed, 70% to 90% are singletons. The CDR3 has 13 amino acids. Per the germline V gene, CDR1 is LNHDA and CDR2 is SQIVND (reference sequence). V was shortened by 6 bases and J by 2 bases, with 8 bases between the two germline ends. J is TRBJ1-5 and V is TRBV19; D remains ambiguous. Sequencing was done on a sample of peripheral blood. This TCR came from a woman aged 60 to 75 with acute or convalescent COVID-19. In DNA, the CDR3 is TGTGCCAGTAGGCTCCAGGGCAATCAGCCCCAGCATTTT. The encoded protein is CASRLQGNQPQHF.